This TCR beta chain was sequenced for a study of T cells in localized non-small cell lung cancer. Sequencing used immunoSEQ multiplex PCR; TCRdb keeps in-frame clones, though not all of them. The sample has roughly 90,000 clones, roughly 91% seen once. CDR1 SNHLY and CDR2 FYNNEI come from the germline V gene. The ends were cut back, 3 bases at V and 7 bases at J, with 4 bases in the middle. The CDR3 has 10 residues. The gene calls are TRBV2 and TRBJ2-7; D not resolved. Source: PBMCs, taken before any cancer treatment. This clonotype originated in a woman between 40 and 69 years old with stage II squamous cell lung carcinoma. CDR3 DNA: TGTGCCAGCAGTGAGGGGGAGCAGTACTTC. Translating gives CASSEGEQYF. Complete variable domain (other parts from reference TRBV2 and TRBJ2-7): EPEVTQTPSHQVTQMGQEVILRCVPISNHLYFYWYRQILGQKVEFLVSFYNNEISEKSEIFDDQFSVERPDGSNFTLKIRSTKLEDSAMYFCASSEGEQYFGPGTRLTVT.